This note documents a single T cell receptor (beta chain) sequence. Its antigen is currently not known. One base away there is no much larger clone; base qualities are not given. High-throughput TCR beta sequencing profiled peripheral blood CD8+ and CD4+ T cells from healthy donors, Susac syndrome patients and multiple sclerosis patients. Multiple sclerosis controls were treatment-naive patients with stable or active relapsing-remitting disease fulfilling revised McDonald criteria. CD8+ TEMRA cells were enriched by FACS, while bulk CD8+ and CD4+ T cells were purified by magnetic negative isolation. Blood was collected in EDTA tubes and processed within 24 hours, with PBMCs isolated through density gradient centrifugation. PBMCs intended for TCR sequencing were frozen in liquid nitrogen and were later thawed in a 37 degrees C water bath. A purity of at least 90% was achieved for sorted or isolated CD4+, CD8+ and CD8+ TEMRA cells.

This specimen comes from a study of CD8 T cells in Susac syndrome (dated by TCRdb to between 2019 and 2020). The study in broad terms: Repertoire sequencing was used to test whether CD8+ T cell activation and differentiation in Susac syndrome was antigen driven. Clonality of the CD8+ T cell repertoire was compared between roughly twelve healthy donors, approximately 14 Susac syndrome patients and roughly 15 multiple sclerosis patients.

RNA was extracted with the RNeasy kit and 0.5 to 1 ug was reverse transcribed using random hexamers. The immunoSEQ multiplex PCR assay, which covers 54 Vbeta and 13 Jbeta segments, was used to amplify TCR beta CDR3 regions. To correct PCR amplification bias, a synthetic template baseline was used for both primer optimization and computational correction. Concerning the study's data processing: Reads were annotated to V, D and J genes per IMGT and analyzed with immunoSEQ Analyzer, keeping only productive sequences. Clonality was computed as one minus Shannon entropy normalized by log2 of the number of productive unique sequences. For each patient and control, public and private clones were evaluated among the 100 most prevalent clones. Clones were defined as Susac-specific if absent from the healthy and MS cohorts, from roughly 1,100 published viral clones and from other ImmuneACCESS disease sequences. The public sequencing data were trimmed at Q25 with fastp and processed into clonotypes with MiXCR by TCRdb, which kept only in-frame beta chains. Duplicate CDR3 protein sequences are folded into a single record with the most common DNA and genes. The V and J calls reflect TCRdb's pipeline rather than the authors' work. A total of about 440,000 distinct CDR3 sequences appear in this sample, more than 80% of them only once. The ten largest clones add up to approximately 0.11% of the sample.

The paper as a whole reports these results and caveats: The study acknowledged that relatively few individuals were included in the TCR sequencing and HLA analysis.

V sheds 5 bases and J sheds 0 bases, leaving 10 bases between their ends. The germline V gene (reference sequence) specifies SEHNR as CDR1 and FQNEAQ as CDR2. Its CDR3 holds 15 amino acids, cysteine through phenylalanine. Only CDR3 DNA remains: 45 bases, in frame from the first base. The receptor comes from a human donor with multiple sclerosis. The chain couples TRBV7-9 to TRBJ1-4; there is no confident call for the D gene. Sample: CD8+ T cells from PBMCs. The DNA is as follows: TGTGCCAGCAGCCCCATTCCTGCAACTAATGAAAAACTGTTTTTT. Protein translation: CASSPIPATNEKLFF.